This T cell receptor beta chain emerged from a study of CD8 T cells in ankylosing spondylitis. Study conclusions and caveats: Earlier studies detected some motif variants in reactive arthritis synovial fluid and blood.

This clonotype was detected many times. The antigen remains unidentified. Generation of TCR beta libraries employed quantitative 5'-RACE incorporating molecular barcodes. TCRdb processed the 5' RACE reads anew with MiXCR; each CDR3 protein has one entry. The sample has some 8,900 distinct CDR3 sequences, about 3.9% seen once; the top ten hold more than 9%. The CDR3 spans 14 residues. V was cut by 0 bases and J by 4 bases, with 11 bases left in between. Germline V gives CDR1 SGDLS, CDR2 YYNGEE. The chain is built from TRBV9 and TRBJ2-7; D remains unclear. The clonotype was recovered from a female donor with ankylosing spondylitis or in good health (not recorded which). Sequenced material: blood, either unsorted or a sorted T cell fraction (not recorded which). The chain's CDR3 is CASSVAWQEYEQYF. In DNA form, the CDR3 reads TGTGCCAGCAGCGTAGCTTGGCAGGAGTACGAGCAGTACTTC.